Shown below are 16 T cell receptor beta chains from a single sample sequenced in a study of T cells in localized non-small cell lung cancer. TCRdb's copy holds only in-frame clones and misses some; the assay was immunoSEQ multiplex PCR. Here the sample spans tens of thousands of clones, approximately 91% being singletons. Sequenced here: peripheral blood, sampled before any cancer treatment. The receptor source for this set is a man between 40 and 70 years old with stage I lung adenocarcinoma.

The chain recombines TRBV4-1 with TRBJ1-6; D may be TRBD1 (5 bases). V was pared by 4 bases and J by 7 bases, with 14 bases between. The CDR3 runs to 15 residues. Germline-derived CDR1 and CDR2 are MGHRA and YSYEKL. This CDR3 is CASSPTGTGNSPLHF. As DNA, the CDR3 is TGCGCCAGCAGCCCAACGGGGACGGGGAATTCACCCCTCCACTTT.

The chain joins TRBV30 to TRBJ1-2; D perhaps matches TRBD1 (5 bases). V was clipped by 1 base and J by 8 bases, with 17 bases between them. The CDR3 loop spans 14 amino acids. Germline V lookup: CDR1 GTSNPN, CDR2 SVGIG (reference sequence). The CDR3 sequence is CAWSEGLQGNGYTF. Written as DNA, the CDR3 is TGTGCCTGGAGTGAAGGGCTCCAGGGAAACGGCTACACCTTC.

This rearrangement joins TRBV30 to TRBJ1-2; 12 positions agree with TRBD1. The CDR3 loop spans 13 amino acids. Trimming cost V 5 bases and J 11 bases; bases outside gene matches: 9. The germline gives CDR1 GTSNPN, CDR2 SVGIG (reference sequence). As DNA, the CDR3 is TGTGCCTGGGCACCGGGACAGGGGGCTCAATACACCTTC. Translated, it gives CAWAPGQGAQYTF.

The J gene is TRBJ1-2, the V gene TRBV2; no clear D gene. V was trimmed by 6 bases and J by 4 bases, leaving 15 bases between them. This CDR3 contains 14 residues. CDR1 is SNHLY, CDR2 FYNNEI, per germline. The CDR3 spells CASSLGREGYGYTF. The CDR3 DNA is TGTGCCAGCAGCCTGGGGAGGGAGGGCTATGGCTACACCTTC.

The chain joins TRBV11-2 to TRBJ2-3, with D perhaps TRBD2 (6 bases). CDR3 length: 14 amino acids. Trimming shortened V by 4 bases and J by 0 bases, and 8 bases separated the two germline ends. Germline V gene data show CDR1 as SGHAT and CDR2 as FQNNGV. The CDR3 DNA reads TGTGCCAGCAGCTCGGGGACTAGCACAGATACGCAGTATTTT. Translating gives CASSSGTSTDTQYF.

This chain's CDR3 is CASMKGGRTYEQYF. The DNA for the CDR3 is TGTGCCAGCATGAAAGGCGGGAGGACCTACGAGCAGTACTTC. This chain uses TRBV6-1 with TRBJ2-7; 8 positions match TRBD2. With V trimmed by 7 bases and J by 2 bases, 7 bases remained unmatched. The CDR3 has 14 amino acids. From germline, CDR1 is MNHNS and CDR2 SASEGT.

This clone appeared a single time. The J gene is TRBJ2-7, the V gene TRBV25-1, with TRBD1 matching over 10 bases. Per the germline V gene, CDR1 is MGHDK and CDR2 is SYGVNS. This CDR3 spans 14 amino acids. V shed 4 bases, J shed 9 bases, and the junction held 9 bases outside the gene matches. CDR3: CASSARDRGGGQYF. The DNA of the CDR3 is TGTGCCAGCAGTGCAAGGGACAGGGGAGGTGGGCAGTACTTC.

This chain links TRBV5-1 with TRBJ2-7; 11 bases fit TRBD1. Losses at the gene ends were 4 bases for V and 6 bases for J; bases not matched to a gene: 6. The CDR3 runs to 14 residues. The germline CDR1 and CDR2 sequences are SGHRS and YFSETQ. The CDR3 coding sequence is TGCGCCAGCAGCCTGGACAGGGGGCAAGGCGAGCAGTACTTC. Translating gives CASSLDRGQGEQYF.

The chain joins TRBV5-1 to TRBJ2-3; 9 bases match TRBD2. J gave up 6 bases and V 0 bases, and 8 bases lay outside the gene matches. Germline lookup yields CDR1 SGHRS and CDR2 YFSETQ. The CDR3 spans 16 residues. CDR3 nucleotide sequence: TGCGCCAGCAGCTTGGGCCGCGGGAGGGCGTCGGATACGCAGTATTTT. Amino acids: CASSLGRGRASDTQYF.

The rearrangement uses TRBV5-1 and TRBJ2-1; no firm D call. The CDR3 sequence is 14 residues long. Trimming cost V 4 bases and J 2 bases, with 10 bases left between them. Germline V gene lookup returns CDR1 SGHRS and CDR2 YFSETQ. CDR3 bases: TGCGCCAGCAGCCCTGAAAGGACCTACAATGAGCAGTTCTTC. The encoded protein is CASSPERTYNEQFF.

The sample holds one count of this clone. This chain connects TRBV11-3 to TRBJ1-2; D gene unclear. V lost 2 bases to trimming and J lost 5 bases, with 12 bases between them. The CDR3 has 14 residues. Germline V CDR1 and CDR2: SGHNT, YENEEA. The CDR3 DNA reads TGTGCCAGCAGCTTAACCCAGGAGGGATATGGCTACACCTTC. Translated, it gives CASSLTQEGYGYTF.

The chain joins TRBV2 to TRBJ1-6; tentative D call: TRBD1 (6 bases). CDR1 SNHLY and CDR2 FYNNEI come from the germline V gene. There are 15 residues in the CDR3. V shed 8 bases and J shed 6 bases, with 17 bases lying between them. The CDR3 is CASSTGAGVNSPLHF. The CDR3 bases are TGTGCCAGCTCGACAGGAGCAGGGGTTAATTCACCCCTCCACTTT.

V and J are TRBV19 and TRBJ1-5; no clear D. Trimming took off 1 base at V and 1 base at J, with 8 bases between the two ends. This CDR3 has 15 residues. Germline CDR1 reads LNHDA; CDR2 reads SQIVND (reference sequence). The CDR3: CASSIGGQSNQPQHF. In DNA form, the CDR3 reads TGTGCCAGTAGTATAGGAGGGCAGAGCAATCAGCCCCAGCATTTT.

The chain has TRBV5-1 and TRBJ1-2; 9 nucleotides agree with TRBD1. Germline CDR1 SGHRS, CDR2 YFSETQ. Trimming removed 3 bases from V and 3 bases from J; junction bases left unmatched: 6. This CDR3 is built from 15 residues. This chain's CDR3 is CASSSPGQGYYGYTF. CDR3 nucleotides: TGCGCCAGCAGCTCTCCGGGACAGGGCTACTATGGCTACACCTTC.

This clone was recorded once. V is TRBV5-1 and J is TRBJ2-5, with 10 positions matching TRBD2. The DNA end is more similar to TRBJ2-7, so the J call may be wrong. CDR1 is SGHRS, CDR2 YFSETQ, per germline. The length of the CDR3 is 14 residues. The CDR3: CASSSTGTSVEQYF. The CDR3 bases are TGCGCCAGCAGCTCTACCGGGACTAGCGTCGAGCAGTACTTC.

The chain couples TRBV6-5 to TRBJ2-7, with D maybe TRBD2 (6 bases). The CDR3 runs to 15 residues. From germline, CDR1 is MNHEY and CDR2 SVGAGI. V was cut by 0 bases and J by 5 bases, with 14 bases left in between. CDR3 sequence (DNA): TGTGCCAGCAGTTACTCGGGGGGATCGATAGACGAGCAGTACTTC. Amino acid sequence: CASSYSGGSIDEQYF.